Given below is one T cell receptor beta chain in context. The antigen is unknown. These data belong to a study of radiation and T cells in renal cell carcinoma. Findings of the study overall: Top tumor clonotypes rose in blood 2 weeks post-radiation, then contracted. No pretreatment tumor biopsies were available for baseline clonotypes.

V was trimmed by 1 base and J by 3 bases, leaving 11 bases between them. There are 15 residues in the CDR3. The germline gives CDR1 SGHTA, CDR2 FQGTGA. As for time point: blood 4 weeks post-SBRT, at nephrectomy. Regarding treatment: 15 Gy SBRT to primary tumor, nephrectomy 4 weeks later. Nephrectomy followed 15 Gy stereotactic body radiation by 4 weeks. The tumor was a clear cell renal cell carcinoma. Generated by immunoSEQ multiplex PCR, the TCRdb table keeps only in-frame clones and is missing some. The sample includes approximately 80,000 clones, about 88% of them seen just once. The chain has TRBV7-3 and TRBJ2-3; the D gene is possibly TRBD1 (6 bases). The material was blood, obtained from a patient whose treatment included radiotherapy and nephrectomy. This receptor was identified in a woman aged 70-85 years with renal cell carcinoma. The CDR3 coding sequence is TGTGCCAGCAGCTTAAGCAGGGGTAGGACAGATACGCAGTATTTT. It yields the protein CASSLSRGRTDTQYF.